The 18 T cell receptor beta chains given below trace back to one sample, sequenced in a study of shared clonotypes between healthy human individuals. Sequenced by immunoSEQ multiplex PCR; TCRdb stores in-frame clones only, minus some. The profile shows millions of clones, roughly nine tenths of them singletons. Sequencing was performed on naive CD4+ T cells sorted from blood. Subset denoted: CD45RA+ positively selected. The receptor source for this set is a man aged 18-30 years in good health.

Concerning this clone: Other DNA sequences from this sample encode an identical CDR3 as well. The genes are TRBV18 and TRBJ1-1; perhaps TRBD1 as D (5 bases). There are 14 residues in the CDR3. The ends were cut back, 3 bases at V and 5 bases at J, with 13 bases in the middle. The V gene's germline CDR1 is KGHSH and CDR2 LQKENI. This chain's CDR3 is CASSPLGRGTEAFF. In DNA, the CDR3 is TGTGCCAGCTCACCTCTAGGGAGGGGAACTGAAGCTTTCTTT.

This chain links TRBV7-9 with TRBJ2-7; maybe TRBD1 (5 bases). Germline V gene lookup returns CDR1 SEHNR and CDR2 FQNEAQ (reference sequence). The CDR3 runs to 15 residues. V was shortened by 5 bases and J by 6 bases, with 20 bases between the two germline ends. The CDR3, as DNA: TGTGCCAGCAGCCCAGGTCAGGGCCTTGTTGTCGAGCAGTACTTC. Translating gives CASSPGQGLVVEQYF.

This clone was detected a few times. This chain connects TRBV10-3 to TRBJ1-1, with a weak D call TRBD1 (5 bases). This CDR3 region has 13 residues. Germline assignment: CDR1 ENHRY and CDR2 SYGVKD. V lost 6 bases and J lost 3, with 11 bases in between. CDR3 residues: CAIRGTVYTEAFF. The CDR3 DNA sequence: TGTGCCATCAGGGGGACTGTTTACACTGAAGCTTTCTTT.

As to this clone: Different DNA sequences within this sample yield the same CDR3. The J gene is TRBJ2-5, the V gene TRBV25-1, with D possibly being TRBD2 (5 bases). Per the germline V gene, CDR1 is MGHDK and CDR2 is SYGVNS. V was clipped by 5 bases and J by 5 bases, with 12 bases between them. The CDR3 is 13 amino acids. This chain's CDR3 is CASSPGGRETQYF. In nucleotides, the CDR3 is TGTGCCAGCAGTCCCGGAGGACGGGAGACCCAGTACTTC.

The rearrangement joins TRBV7-9 to TRBJ2-3, with 8 bases matching TRBD2. V lost 8 bases to trimming and J lost 0 bases; unmatched junction nucleotides: 4. The CDR3 covers 14 residues. The V gene's germline CDR1 is SEHNR and CDR2 FQNEAQ (reference sequence). The CDR3 is CASGTSGSTDTQYF. CDR3 in DNA: TGTGCCAGCGGAACTAGCGGTAGCACAGATACGCAGTATTTT.

The chain couples TRBV6-5 to TRBJ2-7; 9 bases fit TRBD2. V trimming: 2 bases; J trimming: 4 bases; junction bases outside the gene matches: 3. The CDR3 spans 14 residues. Germline values: CDR1 MNHEY, CDR2 SVGAGI. The CDR3 loop is CASSYGREGYEQYF. The CDR3 region has the DNA TGTGCCAGCAGTTACGGGCGGGAGGGATACGAGCAGTACTTC.

The chain employs TRBV7-9 and TRBJ1-5, with a weak D call TRBD1 (5 bases). The ends were cut back, 5 bases at V and 11 bases at J, with 19 bases in the middle. This CDR3 spans 14 amino acids. The germline CDR1 and CDR2 sequences are SEHNR and FQNEAQ (reference sequence). CDR3 sequence reads: CASSRGQLAGTQHF. The CDR3 DNA reads TGTGCCAGCAGCCGGGGCCAGCTCGCCGGAACCCAGCATTTT.

V gene TRBV7-9 combines with J gene TRBJ2-3; TRBD2 aligns across 7 bases. Germline V gene lookup returns CDR1 SEHNR and CDR2 FQNEAQ (reference sequence). The CDR3 is 14 residues long. The junction had 7 bases not matched to a gene; V was cut back by 3 bases and J by 7 bases. The CDR3 DNA reads as TGTGCCAGCAGCTTTGCTAGCGGAGGAAATACGCAGTATTTT. Its protein is CASSFASGGNTQYF.

This sequence joins TRBV6-1 and TRBJ2-7; D is undetermined. The V end was cut by 11 bases, the J end by 6 bases, with 8 bases between. Germline CDR1 and CDR2: MNHNS and SASEGT. CDR3 size: 9 residues. CDR3 residues: CAAPIEQYF. The CDR3 region has the DNA TGTGCCGCACCTATCGAGCAGTACTTC.

This chain joins TRBV6-5 and TRBJ1-3; D gene unclear. The V end was cut by 6 bases, the J end by 7 bases, with 16 bases between. The CDR3 extends over 14 amino acids. Germline lookup yields CDR1 MNHEY and CDR2 SVGAGI. The CDR3, as DNA: TGTGCCAGCAGCCCTAGTGGAGGCGGGAACACCATATATTTT. This codes for CASSPSGGGNTIYF.

Concerning this clone: The identical CDR3 is also encoded by other nucleotide sequences in the sample. This chain uses TRBV6-5 with TRBJ2-3; D assignment may be TRBD1 or TRBD2 (5 bases each). With 5 bases removed from V and 0 bases from J, the gap between germline ends came to 9 bases. In germline, CDR1 is MNHEY, CDR2 SVGAGI. The length of the CDR3 is 14 residues. In nucleotides, the CDR3 is TGTGCCAGCAGTCGGGGACGGAGCACAGATACGCAGTATTTT. Its translation is CASSRGRSTDTQYF.

V usage is TRBV11-2 and J usage is TRBJ1-2; tentatively, D is TRBD1 (6 bases). The ends were cut back, 1 base at V and 10 bases at J, with 10 bases in the middle. Germline CDR1 is SGHAT and CDR2 is FQNNGV. The CDR3 consists of 12 residues. CDR3 nucleotides: TGTGCCAGCAGCTTAGCAGGGGAGGTCTACACCTTC. Protein sequence: CASSLAGEVYTF. Complete variable domain (other parts from reference TRBV11-2 and TRBJ1-2): EAGVAQSPRYKIIEKRQSVAFWCNPISGHATLYWYQQILGQGPKLLIQFQNNGVVDDSQLPKDRFSAERLKGVDSTLKIQPAKLEDSAVYLCASSLAGEVYTFGSGTRLTVV.

V gene TRBV7-9 combines with J gene TRBJ2-2, with 8 bases aligning to TRBD2. The CDR3 extends over 15 amino acids. Germline values: CDR1 SEHNR, CDR2 FQNEAQ (reference sequence). The trim removed 3 bases at V and 6 bases at J, leaving 6 bases unmatched. CDR3 amino acids: CASSLGTRVPGELFF. As DNA, the CDR3 is TGTGCCAGCAGCTTGGGGACTAGAGTTCCCGGGGAGCTGTTTTTT.

This chain joins TRBV7-9 and TRBJ2-7; 11 bases are shared with TRBD1. Germline V lookup: CDR1 SEHNR, CDR2 FQNEAQ (reference sequence). This CDR3 contains 14 residues. J gave up 7 bases and V 5 bases, and 7 bases lay outside the gene matches. The CDR3: CASSTGQGAGEQYF. The DNA of the CDR3 is TGTGCCAGCAGCACCGGACAGGGGGCGGGAGAGCAGTACTTC.

In the case of this clone: The identical CDR3 is also encoded by other nucleotide sequences in the sample. This rearrangement joins TRBV5-1 to TRBJ2-5; tentatively, D is TRBD2 (7 bases). The germline V gene has CDR1 SGHRS and CDR2 YFSETQ. Trimming pared 2 bases from V and 2 bases from J, leaving 10 bases between. The CDR3 has 14 amino acids. CDR3 in amino acids: CASSFGRGQETQYF. The CDR3 coding sequence is TGCGCCAGCAGCTTTGGGAGGGGGCAAGAGACCCAGTACTTC. Complete variable domain (other parts from reference TRBV5-1 and TRBJ2-5): KAGVTQTPRYLIKTRGQQVTLSCSPISGHRSVSWYQQTPGQGLQFLFEYFSETQRNKGNFPGRFSGRQFSNSRSEMNVSTLELGDSALYLCASSFGRGQETQYFGPGTRLLVL.

This clone has only one observation. The gene calls are TRBV29-1 and TRBJ1-2; TRBD1 matches 8 bases. The junction had 6 bases not matched to a gene; V was cut back by 2 bases and J by 7 bases. The CDR3 spans 13 residues. Per the germline V gene, CDR1 is SQVTM and CDR2 is ANQGSEA. CDR3 loop: CSVERQGAGGYTF. The DNA for the CDR3 is TGCAGCGTTGAACGCCAGGGGGCGGGTGGCTACACCTTC. The full variable domain, completed using reference TRBV29-1 and TRBJ1-2, is SAVISQKPSRDICQRGTSLTIQCQVDSQVTMMFWYRQQPGQSLTLIATANQGSEATYESGFVIDKFPISRPNLTFSTLTVSNMSPEDSSIYLCSVERQGAGGYTFGSGTRLTVV.

This chain uses TRBV18 with TRBJ2-3; D gene uncertain. The ends were cut back, 6 bases at V and 2 bases at J, with 6 bases in the middle. Looked up from germline, CDR1 is KGHSH and CDR2 is LQKENI. This CDR3 is built from 12 residues. CDR3 amino acids: CASSYYTDTQYF. DNA of the CDR3: TGTGCCAGCTCGTACTACACAGATACGCAGTATTTT.

To note about this clone: The junction and the germline gene differ at one end; a read error may be behind it. The genes are TRBV6-5 and TRBJ2-1; 7 nucleotides agree with TRBD1. Germline lookup yields CDR1 MNHEY and CDR2 SVGAGI. The CDR3 is made up of 12 amino acids. In DNA form, the CDR3 reads TGTGCCAGCAGTTTACAGGGGAATGGGCAGTTCTTC. Protein sequence: CASSLQGNGQFF.